These 10 T cell receptor beta chains came from one sample sequenced in a study of T-cell memory formation after mild COVID-19. TCRdb called the 5' RACE reads again in MiXCR, with one record for every CDR3 protein. The data contain 500,000 to 650,000 distinct CDR3 sequences, about a fifth of them singletons. The sequencing sample was made of PBMCs or a T cell subset sorted from them (not recorded which). These receptors originate from an adult woman who had mild COVID-19 (a few samples of this study predate the infection). Cell type and time point are not known.

This clonotype was seen more than once but under ten times. The chain combines TRBV2 with TRBJ2-7; 11 nucleotides agree with TRBD1. CDR3 size: 14 residues. In germline, CDR1 is SNHLY, CDR2 FYNNEI. After removal of 8 bases from V and 4 bases from J, the junction contained 7 bases not matched to a gene. CDR3 region: CASAGQGVEYEQYF. The CDR3 nucleotides are TGTGCCAGCGCGGGACAGGGGGTAGAATACGAGCAGTACTTC.

The chain carries TRBV7-6 and TRBJ2-3; D unclear. This CDR3 is built from 11 residues. Between the trimmed V and J ends, which lost 8 bases and 6 bases, there was a span of 9 bases. The germline gives CDR1 SGHVS, CDR2 FNYEAQ. The CDR3 here is CASVVEDTQYF. The CDR3 DNA reads as TGTGCCAGCGTTGTGGAGGATACGCAGTATTTT.

This clonotype was found a few times. The chain has TRBV15 and TRBJ2-7, with 11 positions matching TRBD2. Germline V gene data show CDR1 as LNHNV and CDR2 as YYDKDF (reference sequence). The V gene end was trimmed by 2 bases and the J gene end by 3 bases; junction bases not matched to a gene: 9. This CDR3 has 17 residues. The CDR3 nucleotides are TGTGCCACCAGCAGAACTGCCGGGACTAGCGGCCACTACGAGCAGTACTTC. This translates into CATSRTAGTSGHYEQYF.

A few counts support this clonotype. The rearrangement uses TRBV5-6 and TRBJ2-7, with 7 nucleotides matching TRBD2. J was trimmed by 0 bases and V by 3 bases; bases with no gene match: 9. This CDR3 region has 16 residues. The V gene's germline CDR1 is SGHDT and CDR2 YYEEEE. CDR3: CASSWGAGSNSYEQYF. The CDR3 DNA reads as TGTGCCAGCAGCTGGGGAGCGGGGTCCAACTCCTACGAGCAGTACTTC.

This clonotype came up a few times. The CDR3 DNA follows: TGTGCCAGCAGTAAGGACAGGGTCTCCTACGAGCAGTACTTC. Amino acid sequence: CASSKDRVSYEQYF. V is TRBV6-5 and J is TRBJ2-7; 8 bases map to TRBD1. The CDR3 totals 14 residues. The germline gives CDR1 MNHEY, CDR2 SVGAGI. With V trimmed by 5 bases and J by 0 bases, 3 bases remained unmatched.

The sample holds a few counts of this clonotype. CDR3: CASSLEDRTLSPLHF. CDR3 DNA: TGTGCCAGCAGCTTGGAGGACAGGACTTTGTCACCCCTCCACTTT. The chain uses TRBV5-6 and TRBJ1-6, with 7 bases fitting TRBD1. Germline V gives CDR1 SGHDT, CDR2 YYEEEE. V was pared by 0 bases and J by 10 bases, with 7 bases of the junction left unmatched. The CDR3 is made up of 15 amino acids. Complete variable domain (other parts from reference TRBV5-6 and TRBJ1-6): DAGVTQSPTHLIKTRGQQVTLRCSPKSGHDTVSWYQQALGQGPQFIFQYYEEEERQRGNFPDRFSGHQFPNYSSELNVNALLLGDSALYLCASSLEDRTLSPLHFGNGTRLTVT.

This sequence joins TRBV12-3 or TRBV12-4 and TRBJ2-2; D possibly corresponds to TRBD1 (5 bases). Trimming pared 5 bases from V and 0 bases from J, leaving 10 bases between. The CDR3 length is 15 residues. CDR3 in amino acids: CASSLRATNTGELFF. The CDR3 nucleotides are TGTGCCAGCAGTCTCAGGGCAACGAACACCGGGGAGCTGTTTTTT.

This clonotype was seen only a few times. The genes are TRBV3-1 and TRBJ2-3, with D possibly TRBD1 on 5 matching bases. This CDR3 is built from 15 residues. V shed 2 bases and J shed 5 bases, with 14 bases lying between them. Looked up from germline, CDR1 is LGHDT and CDR2 is YNNKEL (reference sequence). CDR3: CASSQHLEGEDTQYF. Here the CDR3 DNA reads TGTGCCAGCAGCCAACACCTGGAAGGGGAAGATACGCAGTATTTT.

V is TRBV19 and J is TRBJ2-7; D uncertain. V shed 5 bases and J shed 2 bases, with 19 bases lying between them. The CDR3 extends over 16 amino acids. Germline V gene data show CDR1 as LNHDA and CDR2 as SQIVND (reference sequence). CDR3: CASSGWWAPSTYEQYF. The CDR3 DNA follows: TGTGCCAGTAGTGGATGGTGGGCCCCTTCAACCTACGAGCAGTACTTC.

The J gene is TRBJ1-1, the V gene TRBV7-9; 9 bases are shared with TRBD1. Germline CDR1 and CDR2: SEHNR and FQNEAQ (reference sequence). V lost 1 base and J lost 2; bases outside the gene matches: 11. There are 18 residues in the CDR3. CDR3 bases: TGTGCCAGCAGCTTAGACCGCTCGGGACAGGGTATTAACACTGAAGCTTTCTTT. It encodes CASSLDRSGQGINTEAFF.